This TCR beta chain was profiled in a study of blood T cell repertoires in COVID-19. Living in 20 to 30 US areas, the participants were between about 18 and 100 years of age. Researchers sorted participants into cohorts using their self-reported clinical history. TCRdb's table, derived via immunoSEQ multiplex PCR, lists solely in-frame clones and lacks some. The sample has under 250,000 clones, under 90% seen once; the top ten hold roughly 3.5%. CDR3 length equals 15 residues. Germline CDR1 LGHNT, CDR2 FRNRAP. V lost 5 bases and J lost 6; bases outside the gene matches: 8. The clonotype was recovered from an older woman who had recovered from COVID-19. V is TRBV12-5 and J is TRBJ1-1, with 11 bases identical to TRBD1. Sequenced sample: PBMCs or T cells enriched from blood (not recorded which). CDR3 DNA: TGTGCTAGTGGTGCATCGGGACAGGGGGGTGCTGAAGCTTTCTTT. This gives the protein CASGASGQGGAEAFF.